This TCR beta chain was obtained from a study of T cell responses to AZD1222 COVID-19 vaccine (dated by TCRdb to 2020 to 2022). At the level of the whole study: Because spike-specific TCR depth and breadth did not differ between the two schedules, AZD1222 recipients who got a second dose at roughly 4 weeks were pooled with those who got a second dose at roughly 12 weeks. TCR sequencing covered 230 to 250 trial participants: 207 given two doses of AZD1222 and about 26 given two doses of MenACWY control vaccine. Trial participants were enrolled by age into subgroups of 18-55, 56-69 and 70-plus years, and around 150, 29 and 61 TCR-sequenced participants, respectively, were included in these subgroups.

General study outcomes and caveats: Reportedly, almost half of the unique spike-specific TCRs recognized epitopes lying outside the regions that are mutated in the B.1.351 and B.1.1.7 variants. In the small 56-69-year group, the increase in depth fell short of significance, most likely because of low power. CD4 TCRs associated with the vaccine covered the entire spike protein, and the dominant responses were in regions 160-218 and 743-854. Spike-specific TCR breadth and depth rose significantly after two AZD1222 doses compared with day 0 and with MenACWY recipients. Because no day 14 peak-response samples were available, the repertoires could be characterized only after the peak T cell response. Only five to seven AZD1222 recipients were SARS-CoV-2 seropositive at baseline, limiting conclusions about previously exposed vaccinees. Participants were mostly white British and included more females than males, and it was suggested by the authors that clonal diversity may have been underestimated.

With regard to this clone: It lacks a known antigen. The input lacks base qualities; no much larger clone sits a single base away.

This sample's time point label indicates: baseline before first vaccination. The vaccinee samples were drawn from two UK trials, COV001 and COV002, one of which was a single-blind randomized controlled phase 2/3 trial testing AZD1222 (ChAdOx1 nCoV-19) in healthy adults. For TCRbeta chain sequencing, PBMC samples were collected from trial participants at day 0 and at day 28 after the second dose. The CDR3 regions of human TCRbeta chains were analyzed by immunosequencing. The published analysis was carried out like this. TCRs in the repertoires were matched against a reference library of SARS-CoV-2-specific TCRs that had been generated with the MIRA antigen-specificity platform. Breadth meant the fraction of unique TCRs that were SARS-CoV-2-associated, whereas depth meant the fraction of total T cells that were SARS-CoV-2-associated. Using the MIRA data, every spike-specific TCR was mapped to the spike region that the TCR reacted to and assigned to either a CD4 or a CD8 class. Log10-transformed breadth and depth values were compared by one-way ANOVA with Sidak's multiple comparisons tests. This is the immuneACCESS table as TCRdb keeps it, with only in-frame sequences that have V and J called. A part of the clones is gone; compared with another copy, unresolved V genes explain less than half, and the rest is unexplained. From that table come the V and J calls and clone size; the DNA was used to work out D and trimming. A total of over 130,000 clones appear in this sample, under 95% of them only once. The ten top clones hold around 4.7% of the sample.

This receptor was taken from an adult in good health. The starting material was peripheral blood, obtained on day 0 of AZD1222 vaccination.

The CDR3 sequence is CASSLSGTGLPYEQYF. The sequenced DNA: TGTGCCAGCTCACTATCCGGGACAGGTCTTCCCTACGAGCAGTACTTC. The V gene is TRBV18 and the J gene is TRBJ2-7; 8 middle bases align to TRBD1. Relative to germline, V is missing 4 bases and J is missing 2 bases, with 10 bases of the junction outside any gene match. There are 16 amino acids in the CDR3, from cysteine to phenylalanine inclusive. Of all the DNA, just the CDR3 is kept, 48 bases in frame from base 1. Taken from the germline V gene, the CDR1 and CDR2 loops are KGHSH and LQKENI.